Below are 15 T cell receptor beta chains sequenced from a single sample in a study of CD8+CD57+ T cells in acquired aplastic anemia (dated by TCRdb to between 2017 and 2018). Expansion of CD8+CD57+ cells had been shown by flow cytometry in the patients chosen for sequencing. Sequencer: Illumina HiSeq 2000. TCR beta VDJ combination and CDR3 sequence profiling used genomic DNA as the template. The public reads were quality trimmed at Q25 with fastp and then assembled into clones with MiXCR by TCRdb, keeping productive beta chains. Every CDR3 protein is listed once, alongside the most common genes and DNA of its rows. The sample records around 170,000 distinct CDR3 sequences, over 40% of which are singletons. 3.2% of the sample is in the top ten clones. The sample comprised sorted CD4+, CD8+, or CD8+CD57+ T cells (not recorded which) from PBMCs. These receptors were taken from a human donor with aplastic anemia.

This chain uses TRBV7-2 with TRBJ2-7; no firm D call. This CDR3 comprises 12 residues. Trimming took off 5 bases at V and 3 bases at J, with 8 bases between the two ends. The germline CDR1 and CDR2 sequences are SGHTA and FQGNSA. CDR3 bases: TGTGCCAGCAGCCCGATGATCTACGAGCAGTACTTC. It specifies CASSPMIYEQYF.

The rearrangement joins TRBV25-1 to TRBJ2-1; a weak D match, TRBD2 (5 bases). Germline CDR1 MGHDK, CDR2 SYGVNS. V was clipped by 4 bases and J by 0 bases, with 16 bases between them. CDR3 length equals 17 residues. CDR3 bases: TGTGCCAGCAGTGGAGGGATTGTCTCAAGCTCCTACAATGAGCAGTTCTTC. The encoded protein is CASSGGIVSSSYNEQFF.

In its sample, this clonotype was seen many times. The CDR3 here is CASSALAGGSYNEQFF. CDR3 nucleotide sequence: TGTGCCAGCAGCGCCCTAGCGGGAGGCTCCTACAATGAGCAGTTCTTC. V and J are TRBV9 and TRBJ2-1, with 11 positions matching TRBD2. Germline-derived CDR1 and CDR2 are SGDLS and YYNGEE. V gave up 3 bases and J gave up 0 bases; unmatched junction bases: 2. The CDR3 spans 16 residues. The whole variable domain, filled in from reference TRBV9 and TRBJ2-1, reads DSGVTQTPKHLITATGQRVTLRCSPRSGDLSVYWYQQSLDQGLQFLIQYYNGEERAKGNILERFSAQQFPDLHSELNLSSLELGDSALYFCASSALAGGSYNEQFFGPGTRLTVL.

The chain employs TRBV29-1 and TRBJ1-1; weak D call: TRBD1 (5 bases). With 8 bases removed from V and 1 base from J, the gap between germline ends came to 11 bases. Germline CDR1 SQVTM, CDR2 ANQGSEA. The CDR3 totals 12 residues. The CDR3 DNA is TGCAGCCCTCGGGACGGGAACACTGAAGCTTTCTTT. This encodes CSPRDGNTEAFF.

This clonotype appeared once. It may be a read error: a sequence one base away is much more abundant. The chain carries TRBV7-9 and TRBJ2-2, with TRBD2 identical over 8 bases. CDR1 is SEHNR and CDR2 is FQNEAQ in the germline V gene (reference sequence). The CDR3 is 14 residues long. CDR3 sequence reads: CTSSLAGNTEELFF. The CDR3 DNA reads TGTACCAGCAGCTTAGCGGGGAACACCGAGGAGCTGTTTTTT.

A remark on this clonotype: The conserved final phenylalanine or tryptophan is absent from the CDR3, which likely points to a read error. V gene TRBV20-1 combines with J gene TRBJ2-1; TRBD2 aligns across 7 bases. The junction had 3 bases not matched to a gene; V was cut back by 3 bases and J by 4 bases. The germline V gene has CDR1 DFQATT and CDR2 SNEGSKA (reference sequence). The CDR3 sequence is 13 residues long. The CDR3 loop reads CSASPAGYNEQFS. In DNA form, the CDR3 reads TGCAGTGCTAGTCCAGCGGGATACAATGAGCAGTTCTCC.

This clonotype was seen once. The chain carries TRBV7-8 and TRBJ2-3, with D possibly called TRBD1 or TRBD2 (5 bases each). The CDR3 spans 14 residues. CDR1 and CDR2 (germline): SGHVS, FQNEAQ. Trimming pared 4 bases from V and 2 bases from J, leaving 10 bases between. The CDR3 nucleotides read TGTGCCAGCAGCTCCGTCGGGGCCACAGATACGCAGTATTTT. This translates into CASSSVGATDTQYF. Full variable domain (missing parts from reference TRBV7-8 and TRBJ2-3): GAGVSQSPRYKVAKRGQDVALRCDPISGHVSLFWYQQALGQGPEFLTYFQNEAQLDKSGLPSDRFFAERPEGSVSTLKIQRTQQEDSAVYLCASSSVGATDTQYFGPGTRLTVL.

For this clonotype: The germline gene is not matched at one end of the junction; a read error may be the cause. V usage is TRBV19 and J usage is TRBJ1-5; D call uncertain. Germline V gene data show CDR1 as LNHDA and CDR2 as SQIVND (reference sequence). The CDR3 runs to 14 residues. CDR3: CASGRTRENRPQHF. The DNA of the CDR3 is TGTGCCAGTGGGAGAACCCGAGAGAATCGGCCCCAGCATTTT.

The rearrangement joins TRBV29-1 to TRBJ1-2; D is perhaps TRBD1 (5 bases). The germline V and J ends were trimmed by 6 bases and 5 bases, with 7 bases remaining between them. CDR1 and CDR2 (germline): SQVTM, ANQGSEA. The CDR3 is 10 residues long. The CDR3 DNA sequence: TGCAGCGTATGGGGGTATGGCTACACCTTC. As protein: CSVWGYGYTF.

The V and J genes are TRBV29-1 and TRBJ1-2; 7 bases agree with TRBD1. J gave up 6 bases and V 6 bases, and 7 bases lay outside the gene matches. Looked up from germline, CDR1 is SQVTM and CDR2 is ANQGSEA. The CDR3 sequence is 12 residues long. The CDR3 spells CSVMTGPDGYTF. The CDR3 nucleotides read TGCAGCGTGATGACAGGGCCCGATGGCTACACCTTC.

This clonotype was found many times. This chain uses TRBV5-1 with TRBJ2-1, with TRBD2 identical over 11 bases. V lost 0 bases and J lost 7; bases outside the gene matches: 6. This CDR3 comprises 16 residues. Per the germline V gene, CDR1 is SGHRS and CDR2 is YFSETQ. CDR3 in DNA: TGCGCCAGCAGCTTGGTTAGCGGGGGGGCCAAGAATGAGCAGTTCTTC. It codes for CASSLVSGGAKNEQFF.

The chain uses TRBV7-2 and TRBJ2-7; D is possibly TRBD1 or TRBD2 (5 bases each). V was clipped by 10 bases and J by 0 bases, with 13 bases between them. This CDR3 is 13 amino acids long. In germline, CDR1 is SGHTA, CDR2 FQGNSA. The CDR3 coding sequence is TGTGCCACTGGGACGCCAAGCTCCTACGAGCAGTACTTC. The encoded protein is CATGTPSSYEQYF.

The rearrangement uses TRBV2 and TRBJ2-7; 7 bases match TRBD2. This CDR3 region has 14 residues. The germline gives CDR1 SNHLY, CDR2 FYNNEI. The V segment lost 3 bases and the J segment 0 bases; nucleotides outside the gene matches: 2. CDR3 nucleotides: TGTGCCAGCAGTGAGGGGAGGGGCTCCTACGAGCAGTACGTC. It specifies CASSEGRGSYEQYV.

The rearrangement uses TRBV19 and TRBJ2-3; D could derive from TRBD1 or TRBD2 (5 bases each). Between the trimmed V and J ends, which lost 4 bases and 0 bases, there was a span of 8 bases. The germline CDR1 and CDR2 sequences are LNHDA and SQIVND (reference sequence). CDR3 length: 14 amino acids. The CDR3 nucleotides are TGTGCCAGTAGTAACCGGGACAGCACAGATACGCAGTATTTT. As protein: CASSNRDSTDTQYF.

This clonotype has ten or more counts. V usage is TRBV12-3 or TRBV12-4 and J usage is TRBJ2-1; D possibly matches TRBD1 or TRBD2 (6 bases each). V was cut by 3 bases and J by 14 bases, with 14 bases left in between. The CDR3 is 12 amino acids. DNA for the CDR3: TGTGCCAGCAGTTTCCCAGGGGCGGGAAAGTTCTTC. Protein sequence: CASSFPGAGKFF.